A selection of T cell receptor beta chains follows, all from one sample in a study of radiotherapy plus CTLA-4 blockade in lung cancer. Sequenced by immunoSEQ multiplex PCR; TCRdb stores in-frame clones only, minus some. Among 70,000 to 95,000 clones listed, about four fifths were seen once. The source was peripheral blood, collected from a patient treated with radiotherapy plus ipilimumab. Receptors originate from a human donor with non-small cell lung cancer that progressed on radiotherapy plus ipilimumab. The CDR3 runs from the conserved cysteine through the conserved F or W. The D gene is left open where the match is weak. Clone size is shown for a subset of rows, as once, few, many or a class of expanded clone.

once TRBJ1-2 TRBD1 TRBV29-1 CSVGTANYGYTF TGCAGCGTCGGGACAGCTAACTATGGCTACACCTTC
. TRBJ2-1 . TRBV7-9 CASSPARQAWGDEQFF TGTGCCAGCAGCCCAGCGAGACAGGCGTGGGGTGACGAGCAGTTCTTC
. TRBJ2-2 . TRBV5-1 CASSGVVNTGELFF TGCGCCAGCAGCGGCGTGGTGAACACCGGGGAGCTGTTTTTT
. TRBJ2-7 . TRBV27 CASSLARAYEQYF TGTGCCAGCAGTTTAGCGAGAGCCTACGAGCAGTACTTC
. TRBJ1-6 TRBD1 TRBV4-1 CASSQGLSLGGGKSSYNSPLHF TGCGCCAGCAGCCAAGGTTTATCCTTAGGGGGCGGAAAAAGCTCCTATAATTCACCCCTCCACTTT
. TRBJ1-1 TRBD1 TRBV5-1 CASSFSGGVTEAFF TGCGCCAGCTCCTTCTCAGGGGGCGTCACTGAAGCTTTCTTT
. TRBJ1-4 . TRBV6-5 CASSYQPATNEKLFF TGTGCCAGCAGTTATCAGCCCGCAACTAATGAAAAACTGTTTTTT
. TRBJ2-7 . TRBV5-4 CASSLYSYEQYF TGTGCCAGCAGCTTGTATAGCTACGAGCAGTACTTC
. TRBJ2-7 TRBD2 TRBV4-2 CASRFSLTSGPDTYEQYF TGTGCCAGCAGGTTTTCTCTGACTAGCGGGCCGGACACCTACGAGCAGTACTTC
. TRBJ1-2 . TRBV14 CASSQAGFYGYTF TGTGCCAGCAGCCAAGCTGGTTTCTATGGCTACACCTTC
. TRBJ1-1 . TRBV6-5 CASSYSWGTEAFF TGTGCCAGCAGTTACTCGTGGGGCACTGAAGCTTTCTTT
. TRBJ2-2 . TRBV7-2 CASTLLGVTGELFF TGTGCCAGCACCCTGCTAGGGGTCACCGGGGAGCTGTTTTTT
. TRBJ2-1 TRBD2 TRBV7-3 CASSFGATSVGAPRNEQFF TGTGCCAGCAGCTTCGGTGCGACTAGCGTGGGGGCACCCCGCAATGAGCAGTTCTTC
. TRBJ2-1 . TRBV14 CASSQDSGFGEQFF TGTGCCAGCAGCCAAGATTCAGGGTTTGGTGAGCAGTTCTTC
once TRBJ2-1 . TRBV9 CASSVAGASYNEQFF TGTGCCAGCAGCGTAGCGGGGGCCTCCTACAATGAGCAGTTCTTC
. TRBJ1-5 . TRBV19 CASSIRGDRNQPQHF TGTGCCAGTAGTATCCGGGGGGACCGAAATCAGCCCCAGCATTTT
. TRBJ1-1 . TRBV18 CASSGDTKNTEAFF TGTGCCAGCTCCGGGGACACTAAGAACACTGAAGCTTTCTTT